In its sample, the clone carrying this TCR beta chain was seen once. The table came from immunoSEQ multiplex PCR; TCRdb's copy has only in-frame clones and leaves some out. Here the sample spans just over 250,000 clones, approximately 86% being singletons. These data come from a study of blood T cell repertoires in COVID-19. Whole-study context: Sample material is recorded as cDNA or gDNA derived from T cells, B-cell-depleted T cells, or PBMCs.

Germline V gene lookup returns CDR1 LNHDA and CDR2 SQIVND (reference sequence). V lost 3 bases, J lost 6 bases, and 3 bases stayed unmatched. This CDR3 is 14 amino acids long. This chain uses TRBV19 with TRBJ2-4; 9 bases agree with TRBD1. Sequencing was carried out using peripheral blood. This TCR was sampled from a man aged 35 to 55 who had recovered from COVID-19. The CDR3 DNA follows: TGTGCCAGTAGTATCCGGACAGGGGTAAACATTCAGTACTTC. As protein: CASSIRTGVNIQYF.